Following are 19 T cell receptor beta chains from one sample sequenced in a study of T cell repertoires in cytomegalovirus infection. The antigens these receptors bind are not known. Each CDR3 protein is one row after TCRdb ran MiXCR on the reads. The sample has 300,000 to 400,000 distinct CDR3 sequences, roughly 29% seen once. Material: cultured PBMCs, obtained from culture after CMV antigen stimulation. The receptors stem from a human donor in good health (CMV status not recorded). Some clones in this sample may be carry-over from other donors' samples.

The chain links TRBV6-1 to TRBJ2-5; D remains unclear. The CDR3 is made up of 14 amino acids. The V end lost 5 bases, the J end lost 10 bases, and 20 bases lay between the germline ends. Germline-derived CDR1 and CDR2 are MNHNS and SASEGT. In DNA form, the CDR3 reads TGTGCCAGCAGTCACCTGACACACCAGTTATACCAGTACTTC. This gives the protein CASSHLTHQLYQYF.

The rearrangement joins TRBV5-1 to TRBJ2-7; no clear D gene. From germline, CDR1 is SGHRS and CDR2 YFSETQ. Trimming shortened V by 4 bases and J by 0 bases, and 23 bases separated the two germline ends. This CDR3 spans 18 amino acids. The CDR3 loop is CASSPLPNRAGSSYEQYF. For the CDR3, the DNA is TGCGCCAGCAGCCCGCTCCCTAACAGAGCCGGTAGCTCCTACGAGCAGTACTTC.

This clonotype was counted a few times. This rearrangement joins TRBV6-1 to TRBJ1-5; no clear D gene. Trimming took 4 bases from V and 3 from J, leaving 13 bases between them. Germline V gene lookup returns CDR1 MNHNS and CDR2 SASEGT. The CDR3 extends over 15 amino acids. DNA for the CDR3: TGTGCCAGCAGTGCTTATTTCGCTTACAATCAGCCCCAGCATTTT. It encodes CASSAYFAYNQPQHF.

The chain recombines TRBV11-2 with TRBJ2-1; 7 bases align to TRBD1. The trim removed 7 bases at V and 7 bases at J, leaving 10 bases unmatched. The germline gives CDR1 SGHAT, CDR2 FQNNGV. The CDR3 covers 14 residues. The CDR3, as DNA: TGTGCCAGCACCCTCGGACAGGCTAGAAATGAGCAGTTCTTC. Amino acid sequence: CASTLGQARNEQFF.

The V call is TRBV6-2 or TRBV6-3, the J call TRBJ1-5, with 7 bases matching TRBD1. This CDR3 is built from 14 residues. The J segment lost 1 base and the V segment lost 5 bases, leaving 2 bases of the junction unmatched. Germline CDR1 MNHEY, CDR2 SVGEGT. This CDR3 is CASSIQGSNQPQHF. Here the CDR3 DNA reads TGTGCCAGCAGTATACAGGGGAGCAATCAGCCCCAGCATTTT.

This clonotype has just a few counts. The rearrangement uses TRBV20-1 and TRBJ1-4; 7 positions match TRBD1. V trimming: 5 bases; J trimming: 8 bases; junction bases outside the gene matches: 8. From germline, CDR1 is DFQATT and CDR2 SNEGSKA (reference sequence). There are 13 residues in the CDR3. Written as DNA, the CDR3 is TGCAGTGCTCTACAGGGGATCGAAGAAAAACTGTTTTTT. Translating gives CSALQGIEEKLFF.

The chain couples TRBV5-4 to TRBJ2-3; 9 bases are a match to TRBD2. Trimming at V came to 0 bases and at J to 5 bases, leaving 13 bases not matched to a gene. The CDR3 runs to 18 residues. Germline assignment: CDR1 SGHNT and CDR2 YYREEE (reference sequence). CDR3 sequence reads: CASSLGGVSAGGGDTQYF. CDR3 in DNA: TGTGCCAGCAGCTTGGGGGGGGTCTCAGCGGGAGGAGGAGATACGCAGTATTTT.

This clonotype was observed a handful of times. This chain links TRBV7-2 with TRBJ2-7, with 9 bases identical to TRBD1. The length of the CDR3 is 14 residues. The V and J ends lost 5 bases and 6 bases, in that order; junction bases with no gene match: 8. Germline CDR1 reads SGHTA; CDR2 reads FQGNSA. The CDR3 nucleotides are TGTGCCAGCAGCCAGCTACAGGGGGCGCGCGAGCAGTACTTC. Encoded protein: CASSQLQGAREQYF. Supplemented by reference TRBV7-2 and TRBJ2-7, the full variable domain reads GAGVSQSPSNKVTEKGKDVELRCDPISGHTALYWYRQSLGQGLEFLIYFQGNSAPDKSGLPSDRFSAERTGGSVSTLTIQRTQQEDSAVYLCASSQLQGAREQYFGPGTRLTVT.

This clonotype has at least ten counts. The CDR3 here is CASSSHRARQVGYEQYF. The CDR3 DNA is TGTGCCAGCAGTTCCCATAGGGCCCGACAGGTGGGGTACGAGCAGTACTTC. The V call is TRBV28, the J call TRBJ2-7, with D perhaps TRBD1 (6 bases). Germline values: CDR1 MDHEN, CDR2 SYDVKM. Trimming removed 4 bases from V and 4 bases from J, with 23 bases in between. CDR3 size: 17 residues.

J is TRBJ2-5 and V is TRBV11-2; D unresolved. The germline V and J ends were trimmed by 0 bases and 5 bases, with 10 bases remaining between them. Germline assignment: CDR1 SGHAT and CDR2 FQNNGV. The CDR3 runs to 14 residues. The CDR3 is CASSLERIGETQYF. The CDR3 DNA reads TGTGCCAGCAGCTTAGAACGAATTGGGGAGACCCAGTACTTC.

The chain uses TRBV14 and TRBJ2-7, with 11 positions matching TRBD1. Germline trimming cut 2 bases from V and 7 bases from J; bases unmatched to any gene: 4. This CDR3 region has 14 residues. Germline values: CDR1 SGHDN, CDR2 FVKESK. The CDR3 DNA reads as TGTGCCAGCAGCCAAATGGACAGGGGGCTTGAGCAGTACTTC. This sequence encodes CASSQMDRGLEQYF.

The CDR3 region has the DNA TGTGCCAGTAGTATAGCGGGAGGAATGACGTCCTACGAGCAGTACTTC. Translated, it gives CASSIAGGMTSYEQYF. This chain uses TRBV19 with TRBJ2-7; 7 bases map to TRBD2. The CDR3 has 16 amino acids. Germline V gives CDR1 LNHDA, CDR2 SQIVND (reference sequence). The J segment lost 1 base and the V segment lost 1 base, leaving 7 bases of the junction unmatched. Full variable domain (outside the CDR3, taken from reference TRBV19 and TRBJ2-7): DGGITQSPKYLFRKEGQNVTLSCEQNLNHDAMYWYRQDPGQGLRLIYYSQIVNDFQKGDIAEGYSVSREKKESFPLTVTSAQKNPTAFYLCASSIAGGMTSYEQYFGPGTRLTVT.

This clonotype was seen at least ten times. The chain uses TRBV5-4 and TRBJ2-1; 8 bases align to TRBD1. The CDR3 is made up of 13 amino acids. Germline V gives CDR1 SGHNT, CDR2 YYREEE (reference sequence). V gave up 4 bases and J gave up 6 bases; unmatched junction bases: 3. The CDR3 DNA follows: TGTGCCAGCAGCCTGGACAGGGCCAATGAGCAGTTCTTC. Amino acids: CASSLDRANEQFF.

This rearrangement joins TRBV29-1 to TRBJ1-2, with 8 bases aligning to TRBD1. Germline V lookup: CDR1 SQVTM, CDR2 ANQGSEA. The CDR3 contains 13 residues. Unmatched junction bases numbered 8, after V lost 7 bases and J lost 4 bases. This chain's CDR3 is CSAKTTGGYGYTF. The CDR3 DNA reads TGCAGCGCAAAGACAACAGGGGGCTATGGCTACACCTTC.

The chain uses TRBV2 and TRBJ1-1; a possible D gene is TRBD1 (5 bases). The CDR3 runs 15 residues. Germline CDR1 reads SNHLY; CDR2 reads FYNNEI. V was clipped by 10 bases and J by 3 bases, with 21 bases between them. The CDR3 bases are TGTGCCAAACCCCCCGAAAGGGGCAAGGACACTGAAGCTTTCTTT. It is translated as CAKPPERGKDTEAFF.

This chain connects TRBV6-6 to TRBJ2-3; 12 nucleotides match TRBD1. This CDR3 comprises 14 residues. Losses at the gene ends were 6 bases for V and 4 bases for J; bases not matched to a gene: 2. CDR1 is MNHNY, CDR2 SVGAGI, per germline (reference sequence). This CDR3 reads CASRGQGAADTQYF. In DNA, the CDR3 is TGTGCCAGCAGGGGACAGGGGGCCGCAGATACGCAGTATTTT.

V is TRBV20-1 and J is TRBJ1-5, with 9 bases fitting TRBD1. In germline, CDR1 is DFQATT, CDR2 SNEGSKA (reference sequence). With 0 bases clipped from V and 7 bases from J, the junction kept 7 bases outside the gene matches. The CDR3 spans 15 residues. CDR3 residues: CSARDPGQGNQPQHF. In DNA, the CDR3 is TGCAGTGCTAGAGATCCGGGACAGGGAAACCAGCCCCAGCATTTT.

This clonotype was counted only a few times. The rearrangement links TRBV12-3 or TRBV12-4 to TRBJ1-5; perhaps TRBD1 as D (5 bases). V lost 6 bases to trimming and J lost 4 bases, with 13 bases between them. The CDR3 has 14 amino acids. Here the CDR3 reads CASRTGPTNQPQHF. The CDR3 DNA is TGTGCCAGCAGAACGGGACCCACAAATCAGCCCCAGCATTTT.

The sample holds many counts of this clonotype. The chain has TRBV7-8 and TRBJ1-4, with D possibly TRBD1 on 5 matching bases. Deletions cut 0 bases from V and 7 bases from J, with 6 bases between. The CDR3 covers 13 residues. Germline loops: CDR1 SGHVS, CDR2 FQNEAQ. CDR3 DNA sequence: TGTGCCAGCAGCTTAGCCGGGGCTGAAAAACTGTTTTTT. Residues: CASSLAGAEKLFF.